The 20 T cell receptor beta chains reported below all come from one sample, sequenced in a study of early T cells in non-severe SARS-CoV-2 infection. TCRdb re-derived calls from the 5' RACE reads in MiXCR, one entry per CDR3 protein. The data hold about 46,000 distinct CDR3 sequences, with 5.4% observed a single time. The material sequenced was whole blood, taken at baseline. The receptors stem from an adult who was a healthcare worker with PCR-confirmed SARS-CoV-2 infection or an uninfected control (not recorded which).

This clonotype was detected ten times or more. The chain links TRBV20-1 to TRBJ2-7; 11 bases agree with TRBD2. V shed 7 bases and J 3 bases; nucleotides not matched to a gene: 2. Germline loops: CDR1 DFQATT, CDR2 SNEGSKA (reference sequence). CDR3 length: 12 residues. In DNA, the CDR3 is TGCAGTGTAACTAGCGGGAGCTACGAGCAGTACTTC. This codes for CSVTSGSYEQYF.

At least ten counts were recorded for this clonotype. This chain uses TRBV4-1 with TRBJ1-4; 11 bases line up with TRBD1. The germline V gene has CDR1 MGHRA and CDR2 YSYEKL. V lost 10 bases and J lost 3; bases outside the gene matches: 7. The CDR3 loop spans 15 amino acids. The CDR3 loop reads CATRDRGSSNEKLFF. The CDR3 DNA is TGCGCCACAAGGGACAGGGGGTCATCTAATGAAAAACTGTTTTTT.

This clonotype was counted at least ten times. Here the CDR3 reads CSVLDRILPGDTQYF. The CDR3 nucleotides read TGCAGCGTTCTTGACAGAATCCTCCCAGGGGATACGCAGTATTTT. This sequence joins TRBV29-1 and TRBJ2-3; D is perhaps TRBD1 (5 bases). Germline CDR1 and CDR2: SQVTM and ANQGSEA. This CDR3 has 15 amino acids. With 5 bases removed from V and 6 bases from J, the gap between germline ends came to 21 bases.

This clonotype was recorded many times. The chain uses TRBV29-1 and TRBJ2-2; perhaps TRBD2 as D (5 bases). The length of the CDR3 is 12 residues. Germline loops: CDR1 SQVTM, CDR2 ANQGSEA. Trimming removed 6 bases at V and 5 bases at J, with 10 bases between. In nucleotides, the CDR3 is TGCAGCGTGGATCGCGGGACCGGGGAGCTGTTTTTT. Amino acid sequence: CSVDRGTGELFF.

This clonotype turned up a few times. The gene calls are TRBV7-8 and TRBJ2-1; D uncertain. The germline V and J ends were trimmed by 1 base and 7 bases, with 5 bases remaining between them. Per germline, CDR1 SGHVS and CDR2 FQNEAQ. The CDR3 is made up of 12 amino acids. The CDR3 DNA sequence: TGTGCCAGCAGCTTAGGTCTAAATGAGCAGTTCTTC. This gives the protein CASSLGLNEQFF. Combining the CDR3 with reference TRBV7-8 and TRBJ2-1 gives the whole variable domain GAGVSQSPRYKVAKRGQDVALRCDPISGHVSLFWYQQALGQGPEFLTYFQNEAQLDKSGLPSDRFFAERPEGSVSTLKIQRTQQEDSAVYLCASSLGLNEQFFGPGTRLTVL.

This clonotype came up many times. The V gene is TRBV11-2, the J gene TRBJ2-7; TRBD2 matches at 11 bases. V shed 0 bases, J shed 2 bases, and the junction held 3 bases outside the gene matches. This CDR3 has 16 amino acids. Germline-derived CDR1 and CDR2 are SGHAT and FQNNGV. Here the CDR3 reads CASSLEGTSGPYEQYF. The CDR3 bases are TGTGCCAGCAGCTTAGAAGGGACTAGCGGTCCCTACGAGCAGTACTTC.

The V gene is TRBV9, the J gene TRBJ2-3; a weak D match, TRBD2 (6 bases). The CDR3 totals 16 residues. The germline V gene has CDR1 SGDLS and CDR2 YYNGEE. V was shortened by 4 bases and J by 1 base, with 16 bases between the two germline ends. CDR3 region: CASSLNIAAGTDTQYF. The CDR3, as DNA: TGTGCCAGCAGCCTAAACATAGCGGCAGGCACAGATACGCAGTATTTT.

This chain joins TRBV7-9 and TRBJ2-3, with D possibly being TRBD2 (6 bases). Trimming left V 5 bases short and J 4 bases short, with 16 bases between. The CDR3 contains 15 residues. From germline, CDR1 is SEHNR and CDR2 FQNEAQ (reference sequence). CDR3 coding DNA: TGTGCCAGCAGCCCCGGGACTCACGCTGCAGATACGCAGTATTTT. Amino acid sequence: CASSPGTHAADTQYF.

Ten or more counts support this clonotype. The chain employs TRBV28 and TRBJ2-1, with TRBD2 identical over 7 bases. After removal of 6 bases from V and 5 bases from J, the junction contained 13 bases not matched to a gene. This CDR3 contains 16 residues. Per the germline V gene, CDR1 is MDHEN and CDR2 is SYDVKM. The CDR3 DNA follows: TGTGCCAGCAGGCCGGACTGGAGGCTAGCGGACAATGAGCAGTTCTTC. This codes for CASRPDWRLADNEQFF.

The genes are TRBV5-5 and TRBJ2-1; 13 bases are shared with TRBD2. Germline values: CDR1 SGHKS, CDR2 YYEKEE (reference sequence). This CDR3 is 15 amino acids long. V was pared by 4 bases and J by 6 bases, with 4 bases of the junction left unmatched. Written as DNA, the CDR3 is TGTGCCAGCAGCCTCGGACTAGCGGGAGTCAATGAGCAGTTCTTC. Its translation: CASSLGLAGVNEQFF. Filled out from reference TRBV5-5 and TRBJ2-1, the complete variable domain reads DAGVTQSPTHLIKTRGQQVTLRCSPISGHKSVSWYQQVLGQGPQFIFQYYEKEERGRGNFPDRFSARQFPNYSSELNVNALLLGDSALYLCASSLGLAGVNEQFFGPGTRLTVL.

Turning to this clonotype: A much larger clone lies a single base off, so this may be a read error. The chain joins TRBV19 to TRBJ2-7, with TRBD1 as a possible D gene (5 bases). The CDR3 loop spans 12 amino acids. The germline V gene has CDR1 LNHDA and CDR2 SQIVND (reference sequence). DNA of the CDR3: TGTGCCGGTAGTCAGGGCGCCTACGAGCAGTACTTC. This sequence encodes CAGSQGAYEQYF.

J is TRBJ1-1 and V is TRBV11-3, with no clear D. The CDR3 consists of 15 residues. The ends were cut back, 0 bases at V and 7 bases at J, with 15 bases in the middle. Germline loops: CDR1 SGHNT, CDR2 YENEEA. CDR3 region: CASSLEPRMGGEAFF. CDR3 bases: TGTGCCAGCAGCTTAGAGCCCAGAATGGGAGGTGAAGCTTTCTTT.

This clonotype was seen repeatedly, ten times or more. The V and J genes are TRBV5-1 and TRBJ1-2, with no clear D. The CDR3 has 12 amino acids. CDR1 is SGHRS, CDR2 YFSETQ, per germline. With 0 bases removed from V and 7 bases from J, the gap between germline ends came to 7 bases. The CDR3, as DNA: TGCGCCAGCAGCTTGGAGGGAAGTGGCTACACCTTC. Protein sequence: CASSLEGSGYTF.

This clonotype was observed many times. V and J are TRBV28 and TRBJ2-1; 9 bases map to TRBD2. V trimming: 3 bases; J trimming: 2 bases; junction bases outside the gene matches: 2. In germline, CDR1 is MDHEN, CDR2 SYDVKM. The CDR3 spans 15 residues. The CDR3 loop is CASSFGGRAYNEQFF. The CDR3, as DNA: TGTGCCAGCAGTTTTGGCGGGAGGGCCTACAATGAGCAGTTCTTC.

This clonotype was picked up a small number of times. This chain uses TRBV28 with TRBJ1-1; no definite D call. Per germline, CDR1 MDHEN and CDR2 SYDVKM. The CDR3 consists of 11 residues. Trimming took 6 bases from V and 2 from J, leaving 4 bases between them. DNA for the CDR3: TGTGCCAGCAGCAGTAACACTGAAGCTTTCTTT. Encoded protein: CASSSNTEAFF.

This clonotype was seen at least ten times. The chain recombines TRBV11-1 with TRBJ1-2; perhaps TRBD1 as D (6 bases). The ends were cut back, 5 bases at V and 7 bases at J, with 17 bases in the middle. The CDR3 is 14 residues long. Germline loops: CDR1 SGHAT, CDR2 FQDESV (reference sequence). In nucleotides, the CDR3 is TGTGCCAGCAGCCCGCCGGGACAACTCCGTGGCTACACCTTC. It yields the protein CASSPPGQLRGYTF.

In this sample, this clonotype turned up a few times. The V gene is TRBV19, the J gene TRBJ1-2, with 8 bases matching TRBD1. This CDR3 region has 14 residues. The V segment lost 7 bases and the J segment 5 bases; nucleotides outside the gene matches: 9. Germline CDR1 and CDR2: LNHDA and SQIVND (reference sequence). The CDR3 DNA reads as TGTGCCAGTATGACAGGGGAGAATCGATATGGCTACACCTTC. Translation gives CASMTGENRYGYTF.

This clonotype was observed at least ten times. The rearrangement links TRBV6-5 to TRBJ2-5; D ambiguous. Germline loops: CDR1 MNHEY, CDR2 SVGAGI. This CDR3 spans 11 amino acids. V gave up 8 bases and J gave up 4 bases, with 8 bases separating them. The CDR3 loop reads CASGTSETQYF. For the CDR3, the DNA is TGTGCCAGCGGAACTTCAGAGACCCAGTACTTC.

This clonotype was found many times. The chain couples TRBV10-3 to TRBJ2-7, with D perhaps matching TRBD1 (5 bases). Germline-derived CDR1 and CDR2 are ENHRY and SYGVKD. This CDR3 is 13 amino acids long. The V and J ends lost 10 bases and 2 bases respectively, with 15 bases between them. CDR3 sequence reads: CASRTQDPYEQYF. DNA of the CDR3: TGTGCCAGCCGCACACAGGACCCCTACGAGCAGTACTTC.

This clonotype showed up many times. CDR3 protein: CATSEISSALGQGTQYF. The CDR3 DNA reads as TGTGCCACCAGCGAGATTTCGTCGGCACTGGGACAGGGGACGCAGTATTTT. J is TRBJ2-3 and V is TRBV24-1, with 10 bases that match TRBD1. After removal of 7 bases from V and 9 bases from J, the junction contained 18 bases not matched to a gene. Germline loops: CDR1 KGHDR, CDR2 SFDVKD. The CDR3 sequence is 17 residues long.